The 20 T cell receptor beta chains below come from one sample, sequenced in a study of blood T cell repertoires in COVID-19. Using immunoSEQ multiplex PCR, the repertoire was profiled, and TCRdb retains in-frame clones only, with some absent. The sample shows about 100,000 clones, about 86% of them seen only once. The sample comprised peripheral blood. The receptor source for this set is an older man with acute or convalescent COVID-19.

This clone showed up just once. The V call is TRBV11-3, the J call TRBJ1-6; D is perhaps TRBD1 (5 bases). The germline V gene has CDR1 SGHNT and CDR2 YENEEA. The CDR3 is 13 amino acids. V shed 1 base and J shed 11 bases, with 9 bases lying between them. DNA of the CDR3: TGTGCCAGCAGCTTAGGGGCAGGGACACCCCTCCACTTT. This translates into CASSLGAGTPLHF.

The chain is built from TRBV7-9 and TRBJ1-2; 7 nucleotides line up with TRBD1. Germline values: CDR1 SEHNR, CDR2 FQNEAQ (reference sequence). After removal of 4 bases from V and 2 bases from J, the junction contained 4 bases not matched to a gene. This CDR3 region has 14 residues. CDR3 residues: CASSSATGNYGYTF. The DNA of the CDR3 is TGTGCCAGCAGCTCGGCGACAGGGAACTATGGCTACACCTTC.

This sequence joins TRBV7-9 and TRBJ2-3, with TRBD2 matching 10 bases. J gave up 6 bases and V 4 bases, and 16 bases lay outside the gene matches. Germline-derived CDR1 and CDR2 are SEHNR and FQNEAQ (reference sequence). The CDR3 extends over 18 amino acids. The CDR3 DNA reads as TGTGCCAGCAGCTCCCCCCGTTCTAGCGGGGGCCAAAGCGATACGCAGTATTTT. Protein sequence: CASSSPRSSGGQSDTQYF.

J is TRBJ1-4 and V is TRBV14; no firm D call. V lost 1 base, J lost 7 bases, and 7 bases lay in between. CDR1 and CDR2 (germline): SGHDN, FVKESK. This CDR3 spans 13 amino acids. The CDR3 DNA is TGTGCCAGCAGCCAAGCCATCGGTGAAAAACTGTTTTTT. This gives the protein CASSQAIGEKLFF.

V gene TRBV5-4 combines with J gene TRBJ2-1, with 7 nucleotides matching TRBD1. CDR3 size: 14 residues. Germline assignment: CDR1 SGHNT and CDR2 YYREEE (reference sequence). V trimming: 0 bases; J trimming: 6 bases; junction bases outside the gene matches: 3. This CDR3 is CASSLGQGVNEQFF. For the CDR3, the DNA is TGTGCCAGCAGCTTGGGGCAGGGGGTCAATGAGCAGTTCTTC.

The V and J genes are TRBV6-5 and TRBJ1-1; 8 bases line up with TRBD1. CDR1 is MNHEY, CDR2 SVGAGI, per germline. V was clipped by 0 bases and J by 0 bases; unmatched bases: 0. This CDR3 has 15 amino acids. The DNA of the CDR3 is TGTGCCAGCAGTTACTCGGGACAGGTGAACACTGAAGCTTTCTTT. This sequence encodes CASSYSGQVNTEAFF.

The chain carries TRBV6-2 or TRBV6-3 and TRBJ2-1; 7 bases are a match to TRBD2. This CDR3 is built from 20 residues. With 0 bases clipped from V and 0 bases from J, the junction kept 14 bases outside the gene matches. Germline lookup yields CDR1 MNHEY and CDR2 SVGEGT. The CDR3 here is CASSYSRWSSGASSYNEQFF. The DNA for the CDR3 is TGTGCCAGCAGTTACTCGAGATGGTCTAGCGGAGCGAGCTCCTACAATGAGCAGTTCTTC.

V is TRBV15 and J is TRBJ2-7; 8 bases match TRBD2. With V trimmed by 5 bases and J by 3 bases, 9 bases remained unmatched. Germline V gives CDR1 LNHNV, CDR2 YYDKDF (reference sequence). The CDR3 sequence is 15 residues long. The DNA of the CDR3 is TGTGCCACCAGCCGCTCCGCTAGCGGGCTCTACGAGCAGTACTTC. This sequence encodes CATSRSASGLYEQYF.

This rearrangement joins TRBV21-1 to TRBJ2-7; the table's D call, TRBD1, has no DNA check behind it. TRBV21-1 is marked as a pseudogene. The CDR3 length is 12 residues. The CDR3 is CASNVIHYEQYF. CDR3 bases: TGTGCCAGCAACGTAATACATTACGAGCAGTACTTC.

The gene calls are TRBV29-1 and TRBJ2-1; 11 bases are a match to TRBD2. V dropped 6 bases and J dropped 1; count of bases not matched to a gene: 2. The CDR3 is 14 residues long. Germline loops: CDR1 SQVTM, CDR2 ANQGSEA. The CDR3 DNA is TGCAGCGTGCTAGCGGGAGGTTCCTACAATGAGCAGTTCTTC. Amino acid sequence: CSVLAGGSYNEQFF.

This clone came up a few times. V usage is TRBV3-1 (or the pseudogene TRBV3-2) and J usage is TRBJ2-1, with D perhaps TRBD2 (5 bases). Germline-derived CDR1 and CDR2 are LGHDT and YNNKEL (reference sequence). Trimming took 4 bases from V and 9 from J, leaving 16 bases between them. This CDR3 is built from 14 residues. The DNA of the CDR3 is TGTGCCAGCAGCCTTCGGACTGGGTTGAGTGAGCAGTTCTTC. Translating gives CASSLRTGLSEQFF.

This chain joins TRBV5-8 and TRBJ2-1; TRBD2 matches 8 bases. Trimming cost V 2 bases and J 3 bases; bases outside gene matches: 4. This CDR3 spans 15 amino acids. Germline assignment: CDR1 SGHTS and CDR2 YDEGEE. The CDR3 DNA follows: TGTGCCAGCAGCTTTGTAGCGGGAAGCTACAATGAGCAGTTCTTC. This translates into CASSFVAGSYNEQFF.

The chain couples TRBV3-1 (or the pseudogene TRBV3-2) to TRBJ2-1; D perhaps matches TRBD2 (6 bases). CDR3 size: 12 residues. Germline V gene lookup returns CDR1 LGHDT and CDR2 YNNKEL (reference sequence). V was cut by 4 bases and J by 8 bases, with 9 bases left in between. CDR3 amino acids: CASSPGAHEQFF. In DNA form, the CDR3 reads TGTGCCAGCAGCCCGGGAGCTCATGAGCAGTTCTTC.

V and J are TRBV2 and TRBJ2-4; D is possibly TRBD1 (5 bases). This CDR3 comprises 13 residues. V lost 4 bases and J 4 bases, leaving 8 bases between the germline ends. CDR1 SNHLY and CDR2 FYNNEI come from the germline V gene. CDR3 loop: CASSARGKNIQYF. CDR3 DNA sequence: TGTGCCAGCAGTGCTAGGGGAAAAAACATTCAGTACTTC.

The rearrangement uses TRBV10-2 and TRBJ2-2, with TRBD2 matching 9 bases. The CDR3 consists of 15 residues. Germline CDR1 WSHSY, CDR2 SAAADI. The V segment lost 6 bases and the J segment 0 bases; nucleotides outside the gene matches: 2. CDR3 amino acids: CASSIAGANTGELFF. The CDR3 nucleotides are TGCGCCAGCAGCATAGCGGGAGCGAACACCGGGGAGCTGTTTTTT.

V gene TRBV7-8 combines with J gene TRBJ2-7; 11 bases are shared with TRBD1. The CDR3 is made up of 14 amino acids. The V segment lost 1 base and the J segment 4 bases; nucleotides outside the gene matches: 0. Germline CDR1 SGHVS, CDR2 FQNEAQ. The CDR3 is CASSLGDRGYEQYF. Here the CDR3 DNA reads TGTGCCAGCAGCTTAGGGGACAGGGGGTACGAGCAGTACTTC. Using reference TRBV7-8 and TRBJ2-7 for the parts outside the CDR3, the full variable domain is GAGVSQSPRYKVAKRGQDVALRCDPISGHVSLFWYQQALGQGPEFLTYFQNEAQLDKSGLPSDRFFAERPEGSVSTLKIQRTQQEDSAVYLCASSLGDRGYEQYFGPGTRLTVT.

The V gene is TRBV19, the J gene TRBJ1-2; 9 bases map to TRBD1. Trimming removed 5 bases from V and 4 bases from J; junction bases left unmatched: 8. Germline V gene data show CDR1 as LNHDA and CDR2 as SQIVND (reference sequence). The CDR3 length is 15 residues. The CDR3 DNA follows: TGTGCCAGTAGTCCCCCGGGACAGGGTATCTATGGCTACACCTTC. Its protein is CASSPPGQGIYGYTF.

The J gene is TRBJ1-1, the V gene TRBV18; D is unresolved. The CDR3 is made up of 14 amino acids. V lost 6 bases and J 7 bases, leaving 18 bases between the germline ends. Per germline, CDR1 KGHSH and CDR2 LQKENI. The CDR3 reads CASSPTVGAFEAFF. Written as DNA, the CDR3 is TGTGCCAGCTCCCCCACAGTGGGAGCCTTTGAAGCTTTCTTT.

CDR3 amino acids: CASSEQGNGYTF. The CDR3 DNA reads as TGTGCCAGCAGTGAACAGGGGAATGGCTACACCTTC. The chain recombines TRBV2 with TRBJ1-2; possible D gene TRBD1, 6 bases. The CDR3 has 12 residues. The ends were cut back, 2 bases at V and 6 bases at J, with 7 bases in the middle. Germline V CDR1 and CDR2: SNHLY, FYNNEI.

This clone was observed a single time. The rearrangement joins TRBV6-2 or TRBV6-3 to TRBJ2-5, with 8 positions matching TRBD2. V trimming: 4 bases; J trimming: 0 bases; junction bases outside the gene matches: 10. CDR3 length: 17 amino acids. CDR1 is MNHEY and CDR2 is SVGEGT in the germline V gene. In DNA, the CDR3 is TGTGCCAGCAGTTCCTCTAGCGGGCTCGCGTACCAAGAGACCCAGTACTTC. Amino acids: CASSSSSGLAYQETQYF.